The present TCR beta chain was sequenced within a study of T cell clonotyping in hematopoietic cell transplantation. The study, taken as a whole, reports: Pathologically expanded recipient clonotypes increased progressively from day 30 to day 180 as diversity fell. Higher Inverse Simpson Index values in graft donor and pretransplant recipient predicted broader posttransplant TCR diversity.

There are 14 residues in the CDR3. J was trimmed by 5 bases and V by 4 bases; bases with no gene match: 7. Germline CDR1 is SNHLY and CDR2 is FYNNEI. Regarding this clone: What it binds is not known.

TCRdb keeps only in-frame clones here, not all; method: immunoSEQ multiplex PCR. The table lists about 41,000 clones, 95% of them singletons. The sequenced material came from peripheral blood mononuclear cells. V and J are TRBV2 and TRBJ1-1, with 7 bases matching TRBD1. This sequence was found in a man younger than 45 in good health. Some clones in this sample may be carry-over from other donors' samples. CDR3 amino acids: CASSGQGGRTEAFF. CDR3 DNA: TGTGCCAGCAGTGGACAGGGAGGTCGAACTGAAGCTTTCTTT.